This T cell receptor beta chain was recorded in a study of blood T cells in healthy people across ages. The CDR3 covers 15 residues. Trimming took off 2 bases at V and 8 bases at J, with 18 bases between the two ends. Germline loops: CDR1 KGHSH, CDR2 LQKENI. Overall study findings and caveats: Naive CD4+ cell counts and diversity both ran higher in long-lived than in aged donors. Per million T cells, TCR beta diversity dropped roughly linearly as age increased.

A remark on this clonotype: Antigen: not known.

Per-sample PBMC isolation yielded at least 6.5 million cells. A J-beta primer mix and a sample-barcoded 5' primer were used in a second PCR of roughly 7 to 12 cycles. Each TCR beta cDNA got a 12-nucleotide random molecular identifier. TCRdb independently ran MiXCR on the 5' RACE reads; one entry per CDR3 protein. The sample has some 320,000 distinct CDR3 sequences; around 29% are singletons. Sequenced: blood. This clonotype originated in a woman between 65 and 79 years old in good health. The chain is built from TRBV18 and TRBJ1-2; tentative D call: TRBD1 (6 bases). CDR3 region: CASSPETTGTWGYTF. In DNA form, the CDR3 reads TGTGCCAGCTCACCAGAAACGACAGGAACTTGGGGCTACACCTTC.